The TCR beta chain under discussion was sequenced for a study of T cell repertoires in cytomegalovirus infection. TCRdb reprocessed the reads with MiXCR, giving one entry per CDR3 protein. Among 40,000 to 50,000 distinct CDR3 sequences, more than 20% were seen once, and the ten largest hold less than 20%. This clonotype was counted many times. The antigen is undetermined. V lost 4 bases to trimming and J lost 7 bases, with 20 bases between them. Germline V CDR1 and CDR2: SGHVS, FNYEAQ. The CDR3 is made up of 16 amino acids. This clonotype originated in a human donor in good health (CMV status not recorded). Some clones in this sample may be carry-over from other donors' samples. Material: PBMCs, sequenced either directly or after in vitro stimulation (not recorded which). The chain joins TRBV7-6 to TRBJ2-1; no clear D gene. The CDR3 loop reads CASSSTIWADRNEQFF. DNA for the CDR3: TGTGCCAGCAGCTCGACGATTTGGGCAGACCGAAATGAGCAGTTCTTC.